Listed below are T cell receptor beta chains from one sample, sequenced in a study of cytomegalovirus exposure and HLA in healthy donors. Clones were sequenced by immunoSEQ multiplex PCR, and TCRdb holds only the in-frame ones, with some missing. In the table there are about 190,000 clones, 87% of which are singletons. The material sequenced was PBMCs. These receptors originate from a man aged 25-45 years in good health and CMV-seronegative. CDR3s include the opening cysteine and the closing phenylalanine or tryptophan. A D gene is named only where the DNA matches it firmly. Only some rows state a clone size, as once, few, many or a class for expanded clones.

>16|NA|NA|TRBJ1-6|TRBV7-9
CASSLYGTAYNSPLHF
TGTGCCAGCAGCTTATATGGTACAGCCTATAATTCACCCCTCCACTTT
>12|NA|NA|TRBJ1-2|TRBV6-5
CASFRRNYGYTF
TGTGCCAGCTTTAGGCGGAACTATGGCTACACCTTC
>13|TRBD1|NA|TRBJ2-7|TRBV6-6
CASRGTGPYEQYF
TGTGCCAGCAGGGGGACAGGGCCCTACGAGCAGTACTTC
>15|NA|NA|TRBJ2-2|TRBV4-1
CASSHMIGDTGELFF
TGCGCCAGCAGCCATATGATCGGTGACACCGGGGAGCTGTTTTTT
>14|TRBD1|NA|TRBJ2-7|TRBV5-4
CASSRLDRGFEQYF
TGTGCCAGCAGCAGACTGGACAGGGGCTTCGAGCAGTACTTC
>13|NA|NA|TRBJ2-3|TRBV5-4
CASSLDEADTQYF
TGTGCCAGCAGCTTGGATGAGGCAGATACGCAGTATTTT
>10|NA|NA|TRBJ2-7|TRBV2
CASKQYEQYF
TGTGCCAGCAAGCAATACGAGCAGTACTTC
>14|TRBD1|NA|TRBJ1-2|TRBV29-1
CSVDLSRTGGGYTF
TGCAGCGTTGACCTCTCGAGGACAGGGGGTGGCTACACCTTC
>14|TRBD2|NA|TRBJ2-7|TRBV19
CASSITSGAYEQYF
TGTGCCAGTAGTATAACTAGCGGGGCCTACGAGCAGTACTTC
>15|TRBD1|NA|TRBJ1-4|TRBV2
CASSAQGARREKLFF
TGTGCCAGCAGTGCTCAGGGGGCGCGACGTGAAAAACTGTTTTTT
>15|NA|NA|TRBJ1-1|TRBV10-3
CAISESPAVNSGAFF
TGTGCCATCAGTGAGTCCCCGGCGGTGAATTCCGGGGCTTTCTTT
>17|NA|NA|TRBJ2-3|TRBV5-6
CASSLVGRGLVTDTQYF
TGTGCCAGCAGCTTGGTCGGGAGGGGGCTAGTCACAGATACGCAGTATTTT
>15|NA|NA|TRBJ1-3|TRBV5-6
CASSLVAGSGNTIYF
TGTGCCAGCAGCTTGGTTGCGGGATCTGGAAACACCATATATTTT
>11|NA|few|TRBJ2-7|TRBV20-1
CSARADYEQYF
TGCAGTGCTAGAGCAGACTACGAGCAGTACTTC
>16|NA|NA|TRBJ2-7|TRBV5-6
CASTTLSQGNPYEQYF
TGTGCCAGCACCACCCTGTCGCAGGGAAACCCCTACGAGCAGTACTTC
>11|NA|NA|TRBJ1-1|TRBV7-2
CASSLREMAFF
TGTGCCAGCAGCTTGAGGGAGATGGCTTTCTTT
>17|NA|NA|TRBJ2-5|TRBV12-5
CASGLLRRVGYEETQYF
TGTGCTAGTGGTTTGCTCCGCAGGGTGGGTTACGAAGAGACCCAGTACTTC
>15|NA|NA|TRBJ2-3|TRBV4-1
CASSFRRNPTDTQYF
TGCGCCAGCAGCTTTCGGCGGAACCCCACAGATACGCAGTATTTT
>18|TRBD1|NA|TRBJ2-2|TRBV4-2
CASSQDLTGTGGTGELFF
TGTGCCAGCAGCCAAGATCTAACCGGGACAGGGGGAACCGGGGAGCTGTTTTTT
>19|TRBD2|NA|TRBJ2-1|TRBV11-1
CASSFPGLAGGELTHEQFF
TGTGCCAGCAGCTTTCCGGGACTAGCGGGGGGGGAACTCACACATGAGCAGTTCTTC
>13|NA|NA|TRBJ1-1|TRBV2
CASPRPGNTEAFF
TGTGCCAGCCCTAGACCCGGGAACACTGAAGCTTTCTTT
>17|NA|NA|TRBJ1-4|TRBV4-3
CASSQVGGGRIGEKLFF
TGCGCCAGCAGCCAAGTAGGGGGTGGAAGAATCGGTGAAAAACTGTTTTTT
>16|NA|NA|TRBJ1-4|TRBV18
CASSPRQGSTNEKLFF
TGTGCCAGCTCACCACGTCAGGGTTCAACTAATGAAAAACTGTTTTTT
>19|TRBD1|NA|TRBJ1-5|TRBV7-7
CARWEETSRDRQLGQPQHF
TGTGCTAGGTGGGAAGAAACCAGCCGGGACAGGCAATTAGGTCAGCCCCAGCATTTT
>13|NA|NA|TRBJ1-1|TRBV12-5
CASGSTRNTEAFF
TGTGCTAGTGGCTCTACGCGGAACACTGAAGCTTTCTTT
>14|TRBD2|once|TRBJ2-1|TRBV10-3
CAIRASGAYNEQFF
TGTGCCATCAGGGCTAGCGGGGCATACAATGAGCAGTTCTTC
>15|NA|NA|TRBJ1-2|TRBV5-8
CASSSGLGGNYGYTF
TGTGCCAGCAGCTCCGGTTTGGGGGGAAACTATGGCTACACCTTC
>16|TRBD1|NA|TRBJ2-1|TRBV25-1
CASSERAGGAYNEQFF
TGTGCCAGCAGTGAAAGGGCAGGGGGCGCCTACAATGAGCAGTTCTTC
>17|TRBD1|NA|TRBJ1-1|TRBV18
CASSPPGQGAEGTEAFF
TGTGCCAGCTCACCCCCGGGACAGGGGGCAGAGGGAACTGAAGCTTTCTTT
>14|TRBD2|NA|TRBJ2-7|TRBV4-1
CASSHGRGSYEQYF
TGCGCCAGCAGCCACGGGAGGGGGAGTTACGAGCAGTACTTC
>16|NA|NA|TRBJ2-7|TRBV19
CASSNGRGDLGYEQYF
TGTGCCAGTAGTAATGGACGGGGAGATTTGGGCTACGAGCAGTACTTC
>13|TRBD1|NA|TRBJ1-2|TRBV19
CASSQLTGDGYTF
TGTGCCAGTAGCCAACTAACAGGGGATGGCTACACCTTC
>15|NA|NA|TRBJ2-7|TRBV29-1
CSVTLGQGTSYEQYF
TGCAGCGTCACCCTCGGGCAGGGCACCTCCTACGAGCAGTACTTC
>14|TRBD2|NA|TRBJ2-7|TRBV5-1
CASRPGGQLGEQYF
TGCGCCAGCAGACCGGGGGGGCAACTGGGCGAGCAGTACTTC
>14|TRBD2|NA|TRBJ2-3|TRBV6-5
CASSRGGIVDTQYF
TGTGCCAGCAGTCGCGGGGGGATCGTGGATACGCAGTATTTT
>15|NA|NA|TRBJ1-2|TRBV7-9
CASSLVRAAMYGYTF
TGTGCCAGCAGCTTAGTCAGGGCCGCTATGTATGGCTACACCTTC
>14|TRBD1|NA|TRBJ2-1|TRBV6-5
CASSPRTGGFEQFF
TGTGCCAGCAGTCCCCGGACAGGGGGCTTTGAGCAGTTCTTC
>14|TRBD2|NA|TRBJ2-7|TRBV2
CASEVETASGEQYF
TGTGCCAGCGAAGTGGAGACAGCTAGCGGCGAGCAGTACTTC
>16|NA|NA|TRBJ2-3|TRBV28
CASGGAGSSGADTQYF
TGTGCCAGCGGGGGGGCCGGCTCTTCGGGTGCAGATACGCAGTATTTT
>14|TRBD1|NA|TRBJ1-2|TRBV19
CASLDRGRGYGYTF
TGTGCCAGTCTCGACAGGGGACGGGGCTATGGCTACACCTTC